Each of the 17 T cell receptor beta chains below was sequenced from the same sample in a study of T cell changes during pregnancy in multiple sclerosis (dated by TCRdb to 2018 to 2020). Receptor libraries were prepared by the immunoSEQ multiplex PCR assay. TCRdb's version of the immuneACCESS table is confined to in-frame rearrangements and falls short of the full clone set. An unresolved V gene accounts for under half of the shortfall where checked; the remainder is of unknown origin. The sample includes about 71,000 clones, with 90% to 95% observed a single time. The ten largest clones capture approximately 5.3% of the sample. The source was CD8+ T cells from peripheral blood mononuclear cells, collected before pregnancy. These receptors originate from a female donor with multiple sclerosis, enrolled in a pregnancy study.

The chain combines TRBV19 with TRBJ1-2; D possibly corresponds to TRBD1 (6 bases). V lost 7 bases, J lost 4 bases, and 13 bases lay in between. The CDR3 runs 13 residues. Per the germline V gene, CDR1 is LNHDA and CDR2 is SQIVND (reference sequence). As DNA, the CDR3 is TGTGCCAGTAATTCGGCAGGGGTCTATGGCTACACCTTC. Its translation: CASNSAGVYGYTF.

This sequence joins TRBV6-1 and TRBJ2-3; TRBD2 aligns across 14 bases. There are 17 residues in the CDR3. V lost 1 base to trimming and J lost 4 bases; unmatched junction nucleotides: 4. Germline assignment: CDR1 MNHNS and CDR2 SASEGT. CDR3 loop: CASSEGLAGGPADTQYF. CDR3 nucleotides: TGTGCCAGCAGTGAAGGACTAGCGGGGGGGCCGGCAGATACGCAGTATTTT.

The V gene is TRBV19, the J gene TRBJ2-7; TRBD1 is a possible D gene (7 bases). Germline CDR1 and CDR2: LNHDA and SQIVND (reference sequence). This CDR3 spans 14 amino acids. V lost 6 bases and J 0 bases, leaving 12 bases between the germline ends. CDR3 DNA sequence: TGTGCCAGTAGCCGGCGGGACAGCTCCTACGAGCAGTACTTC. Residues: CASSRRDSSYEQYF.

The chain carries TRBV11-2 and TRBJ2-2; D is undetermined. Trimming took off 5 bases at V and 5 bases at J, with 9 bases between the two ends. The germline CDR1 and CDR2 sequences are SGHAT and FQNNGV. This CDR3 comprises 13 residues. Here the CDR3 reads CASSPLATGELFF. The CDR3 bases are TGTGCCAGCAGCCCTTTGGCTACCGGGGAGCTGTTTTTT.

The genes are TRBV21-1 and TRBJ2-7; TRBD1 was called by the table and not checked on the DNA. TRBV21-1 is reported as a pseudogene. The CDR3 is made up of 14 amino acids. CDR3 DNA: TGTGCCAGCACGGGGCGACAGGGAGAGCACGAGCAGTACTTC. Protein sequence: CASTGRQGEHEQYF.

The V call is TRBV13, the J call TRBJ2-1; D gene uncertain. Trimming stripped 8 bases from V and 1 base from J, with 9 bases between. Germline loops: CDR1 PRHDT, CDR2 FYEKMQ (reference sequence). This CDR3 comprises 13 residues. The CDR3 is CASGGGSYNEQFF. CDR3 in DNA: TGTGCCAGCGGCGGCGGATCCTACAATGAGCAGTTCTTC.

The V and J genes are TRBV7-2 and TRBJ2-3, with 15 bases lining up with TRBD2. V shed 5 bases and J 1 base; nucleotides not matched to a gene: 4. Germline V CDR1 and CDR2: SGHTA, FQGNSA. The CDR3 extends over 17 amino acids. The CDR3 protein is CASSLRTSGGGTDTQYF. As DNA, the CDR3 is TGTGCCAGCAGCCTAAGGACTAGCGGGGGGGGCACAGATACGCAGTATTTT. Supplemented by reference TRBV7-2 and TRBJ2-3, the full variable domain reads GAGVSQSPSNKVTEKGKDVELRCDPISGHTALYWYRQSLGQGLEFLIYFQGNSAPDKSGLPSDRFSAERTGGSVSTLTIQRTQQEDSAVYLCASSLRTSGGGTDTQYFGPGTRLTVL.

The chain combines TRBV13 with TRBJ2-7; the match to TRBD1 covers 9 bases. The germline V gene has CDR1 PRHDT and CDR2 FYEKMQ (reference sequence). The CDR3 is 16 amino acids. V was clipped by 4 bases and J by 4 bases; unmatched bases: 11. CDR3 DNA: TGTGCCAGCAGCTCTCGGGACAGGGAAGGAGTTTACGAGCAGTACTTC. Encoded protein: CASSSRDREGVYEQYF.

The V gene is TRBV2, the J gene TRBJ2-5; 7 bases map to TRBD1. V lost 6 bases to trimming and J lost 2 bases; unmatched junction nucleotides: 3. The CDR3 runs 13 residues. Germline lookup yields CDR1 SNHLY and CDR2 FYNNEI. In nucleotides, the CDR3 is TGTGCCAGCAGGACGGGACAGCAAGAGACCCAGTACTTC. Protein product: CASRTGQQETQYF. Based on the CDR3 plus reference TRBV2 and TRBJ2-5, the full variable domain is EPEVTQTPSHQVTQMGQEVILRCVPISNHLYFYWYRQILGQKVEFLVSFYNNEISEKSEIFDDQFSVERPDGSNFTLKIRSTKLEDSAMYFCASRTGQQETQYFGPGTRLLVL.

This clone has only one observation. This chain connects TRBV19 to TRBJ2-5; 12 positions match TRBD2. Germline CDR1 LNHDA, CDR2 SQIVND (reference sequence). This CDR3 contains 15 residues. With 5 bases clipped from V and 2 bases from J, the junction kept 3 bases outside the gene matches. The CDR3 sequence is CASSPGLAGQETQYF. The CDR3 coding sequence is TGTGCCAGTAGTCCCGGACTAGCGGGGCAAGAGACCCAGTACTTC.

The chain links TRBV27 to TRBJ1-3, with 10 bases that match TRBD1. The CDR3 is 15 amino acids. The trim removed 5 bases at V and 2 bases at J, leaving 3 bases unmatched. Germline V gene lookup returns CDR1 MNHEY and CDR2 SMNVEV (reference sequence). The CDR3 DNA is TGTGCCAGCAGTGTGACAGGGGGCGCTGGAAACACCATATATTTT. Residues: CASSVTGGAGNTIYF.

The gene calls are TRBV5-5 and TRBJ2-7; no clear D. V was cut by 5 bases and J by 2 bases, with 11 bases left in between. This CDR3 is 13 amino acids long. In germline, CDR1 is SGHKS, CDR2 YYEKEE (reference sequence). The CDR3 here is CASRYRLPYEQYF. CDR3 bases: TGTGCCAGCAGATACCGGTTGCCCTACGAGCAGTACTTC.

This chain uses TRBV14 with TRBJ2-7; 9 nucleotides align to TRBD2. The V and J ends lost 1 base and 2 bases, in that order; junction bases with no gene match: 6. Germline V gene data show CDR1 as SGHDN and CDR2 as FVKESK. This CDR3 is 16 amino acids long. CDR3 sequence reads: CASSQGLAGRTYEQYF. As DNA, the CDR3 is TGTGCCAGCAGCCAAGGGCTAGCGGGGCGTACCTACGAGCAGTACTTC.

This chain connects TRBV5-1 to TRBJ2-7; D possibly corresponds to TRBD2 (5 bases). This CDR3 comprises 14 residues. CDR1 SGHRS and CDR2 YFSETQ come from the germline V gene. V was clipped by 0 bases and J by 4 bases, with 11 bases between them. DNA for the CDR3: TGCGCCAGCAGCTTGGTGAGGGTAGGATACGAGCAGTACTTC. It translates to CASSLVRVGYEQYF.

The J gene is TRBJ1-2, the V gene TRBV15; 12 bases map to TRBD1. The V gene end was trimmed by 5 bases and the J gene end by 4 bases; junction bases not matched to a gene: 8. This CDR3 is 16 amino acids long. The germline gives CDR1 LNHNV, CDR2 YYDKDF (reference sequence). The CDR3 DNA reads as TGTGCCACCAGCGGTTGGGACAGGGGGCAAGGCTATGGCTACACCTTC. Translation: CATSGWDRGQGYGYTF.

CDR3: CASRFPGGGVGYTF. CDR3 coding DNA: TGTGCCAGCAGGTTTCCAGGAGGGGGCGTTGGCTACACCTTC. The chain recombines TRBV6-1 with TRBJ1-2, with 7 bases aligning to TRBD1. There are 14 residues in the CDR3. Germline-derived CDR1 and CDR2 are MNHNS and SASEGT. The trim removed 6 bases at V and 7 bases at J, leaving 11 bases unmatched.

V and J are TRBV5-4 and TRBJ2-7; the D is unclear. The V end was cut by 4 bases, the J end by 6 bases, with 8 bases between. Germline values: CDR1 SGHNT, CDR2 YYREEE (reference sequence). This CDR3 comprises 11 residues. For the CDR3, the DNA is TGTGCCAGCAGCCGAGATATCGAGCAGTACTTC. Protein sequence: CASSRDIEQYF.